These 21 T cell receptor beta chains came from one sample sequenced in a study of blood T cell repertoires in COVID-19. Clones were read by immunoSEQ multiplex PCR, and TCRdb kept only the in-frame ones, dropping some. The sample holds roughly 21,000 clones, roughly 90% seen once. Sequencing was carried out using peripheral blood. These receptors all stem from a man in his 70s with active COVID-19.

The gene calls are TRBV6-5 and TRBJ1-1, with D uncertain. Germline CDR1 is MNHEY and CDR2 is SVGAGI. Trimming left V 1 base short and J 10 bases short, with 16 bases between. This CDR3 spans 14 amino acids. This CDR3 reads CASSYYKGGWAAFF. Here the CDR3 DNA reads TGTGCCAGCAGTTACTATAAGGGAGGGTGGGCAGCTTTCTTT.

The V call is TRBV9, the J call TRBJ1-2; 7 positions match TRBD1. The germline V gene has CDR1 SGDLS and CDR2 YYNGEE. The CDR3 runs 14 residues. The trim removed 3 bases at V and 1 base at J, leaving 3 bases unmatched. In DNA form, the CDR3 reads TGTGCCAGCAGCGCACAGGGGATTAACTATGGCTACACCTTC. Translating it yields CASSAQGINYGYTF.

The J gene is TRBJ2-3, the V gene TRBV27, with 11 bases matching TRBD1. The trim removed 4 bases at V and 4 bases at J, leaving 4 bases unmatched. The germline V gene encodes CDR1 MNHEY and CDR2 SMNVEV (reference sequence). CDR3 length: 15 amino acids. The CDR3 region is CASSSDRGRADTQYF. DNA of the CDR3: TGTGCCAGCAGTTCGGACAGGGGGCGGGCAGATACGCAGTATTTT.

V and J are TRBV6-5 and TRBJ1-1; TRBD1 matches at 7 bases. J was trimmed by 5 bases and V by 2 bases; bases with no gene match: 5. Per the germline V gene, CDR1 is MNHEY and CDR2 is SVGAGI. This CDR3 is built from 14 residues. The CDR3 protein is CASSYRGRGTEAFF. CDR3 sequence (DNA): TGTGCCAGCAGTTACAGGGGCAGGGGGACTGAAGCTTTCTTT.

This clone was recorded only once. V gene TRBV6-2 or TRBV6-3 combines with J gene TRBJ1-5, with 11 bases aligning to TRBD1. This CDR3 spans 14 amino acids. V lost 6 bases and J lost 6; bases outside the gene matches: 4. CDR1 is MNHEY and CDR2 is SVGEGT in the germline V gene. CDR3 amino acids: CASSGTGGVQPQHF. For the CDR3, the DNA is TGTGCCAGCAGCGGGACAGGGGGAGTTCAGCCCCAGCATTTT.

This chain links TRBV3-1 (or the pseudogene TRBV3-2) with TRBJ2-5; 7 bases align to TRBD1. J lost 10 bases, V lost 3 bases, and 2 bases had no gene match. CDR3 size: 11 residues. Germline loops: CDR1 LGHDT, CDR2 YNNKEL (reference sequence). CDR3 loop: CASSHGQVQYF. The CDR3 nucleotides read TGTGCCAGCAGCCACGGACAGGTCCAGTACTTC.

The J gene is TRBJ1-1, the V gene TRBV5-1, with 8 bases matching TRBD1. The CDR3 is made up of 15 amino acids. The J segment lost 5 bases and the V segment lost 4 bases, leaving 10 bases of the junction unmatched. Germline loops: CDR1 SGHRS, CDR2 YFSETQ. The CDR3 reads CASSPGGASGTEAFF. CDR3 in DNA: TGCGCCAGCAGCCCAGGGGGCGCATCGGGAACTGAAGCTTTCTTT.

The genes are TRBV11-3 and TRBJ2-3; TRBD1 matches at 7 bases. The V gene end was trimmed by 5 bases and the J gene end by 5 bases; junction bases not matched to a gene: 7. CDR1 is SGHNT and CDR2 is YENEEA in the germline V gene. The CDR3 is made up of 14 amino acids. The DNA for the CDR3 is TGTGCCAGCAGCGCAAGACAGGGTCAAGATACGCAGTATTTT. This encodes CASSARQGQDTQYF.

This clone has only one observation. The CDR3 spells CASSFGTGGDSPLHF. The CDR3 DNA is TGTGCCAGCAGCTTTGGGACAGGGGGCGATTCACCCCTCCACTTT. This chain links TRBV5-6 with TRBJ1-6; TRBD1 aligns across 12 bases. Germline lookup yields CDR1 SGHDT and CDR2 YYEEEE. There are 15 residues in the CDR3. V was clipped by 2 bases and J by 8 bases; unmatched bases: 2.

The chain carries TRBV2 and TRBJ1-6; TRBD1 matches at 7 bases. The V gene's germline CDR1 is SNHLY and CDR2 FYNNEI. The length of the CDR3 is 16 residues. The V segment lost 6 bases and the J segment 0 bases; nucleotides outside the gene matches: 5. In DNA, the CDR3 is TGTGCCAGCAGATGGGACAGCAGCTCCTATAATTCACCCCTCCACTTT. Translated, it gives CASRWDSSSYNSPLHF.

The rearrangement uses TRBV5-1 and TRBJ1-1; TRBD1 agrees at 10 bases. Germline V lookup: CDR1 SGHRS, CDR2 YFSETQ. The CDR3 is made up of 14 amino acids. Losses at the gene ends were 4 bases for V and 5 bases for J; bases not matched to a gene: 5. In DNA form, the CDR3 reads TGCGCCAGCAGCCGGACAGGGGGAGGGACTGAAGCTTTCTTT. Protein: CASSRTGGGTEAFF. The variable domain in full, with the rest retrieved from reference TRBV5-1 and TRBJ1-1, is KAGVTQTPRYLIKTRGQQVTLSCSPISGHRSVSWYQQTPGQGLQFLFEYFSETQRNKGNFPGRFSGRQFSNSRSEMNVSTLELGDSALYLCASSRTGGGTEAFFGQGTRLTVV.

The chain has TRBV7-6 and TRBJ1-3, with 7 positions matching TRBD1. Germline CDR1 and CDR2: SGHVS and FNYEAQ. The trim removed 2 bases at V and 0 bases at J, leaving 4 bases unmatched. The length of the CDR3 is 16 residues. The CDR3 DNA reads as TGTGCCAGCAGCTTAAGGGGACAGCTCTCTGGAAACACCATATATTTT. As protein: CASSLRGQLSGNTIYF.

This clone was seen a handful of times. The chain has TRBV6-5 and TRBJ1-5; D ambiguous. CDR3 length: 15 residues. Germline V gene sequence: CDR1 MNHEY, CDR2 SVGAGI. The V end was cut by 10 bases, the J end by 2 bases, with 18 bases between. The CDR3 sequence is CATTPTRSGNQPQHF. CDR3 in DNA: TGTGCCACCACTCCGACAAGGTCGGGCAATCAGCCCCAGCATTTT.

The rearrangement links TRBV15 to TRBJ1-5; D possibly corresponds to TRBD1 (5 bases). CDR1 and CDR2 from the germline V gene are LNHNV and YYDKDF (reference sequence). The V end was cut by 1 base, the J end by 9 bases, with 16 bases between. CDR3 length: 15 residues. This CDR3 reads CATSRATRGKVPQHF. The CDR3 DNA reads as TGTGCCACCAGCAGAGCAACGCGGGGGAAGGTGCCCCAGCATTTT.

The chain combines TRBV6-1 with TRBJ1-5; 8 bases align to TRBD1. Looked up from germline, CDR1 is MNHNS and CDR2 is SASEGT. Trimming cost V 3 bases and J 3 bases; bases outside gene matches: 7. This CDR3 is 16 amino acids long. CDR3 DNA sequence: TGTGCCAGCAGTGAGACGGACAGGGCCCTCAATCAGCCCCAGCATTTT. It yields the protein CASSETDRALNQPQHF.

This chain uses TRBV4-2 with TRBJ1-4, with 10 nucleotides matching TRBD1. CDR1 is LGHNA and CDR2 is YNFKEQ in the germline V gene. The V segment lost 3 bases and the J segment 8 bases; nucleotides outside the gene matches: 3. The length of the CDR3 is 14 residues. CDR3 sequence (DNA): TGTGCCAGCAGCCATGGACAGGGGGGAGAAAAACTGTTTTTT. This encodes CASSHGQGGEKLFF.

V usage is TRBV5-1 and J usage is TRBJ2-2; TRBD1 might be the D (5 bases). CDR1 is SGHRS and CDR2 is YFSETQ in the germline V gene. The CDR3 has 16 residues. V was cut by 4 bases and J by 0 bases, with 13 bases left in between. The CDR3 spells CASSPITTANTGELFF. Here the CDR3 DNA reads TGCGCCAGCAGCCCCATCACGACAGCGAACACCGGGGAGCTGTTTTTT.

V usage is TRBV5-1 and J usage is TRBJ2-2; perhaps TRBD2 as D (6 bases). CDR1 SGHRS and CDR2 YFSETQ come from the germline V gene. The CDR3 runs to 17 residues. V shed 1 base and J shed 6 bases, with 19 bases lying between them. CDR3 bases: TGCGCCAGCAGCTTGACCTGGGACTCCCAACGCGCCGGGGAGCTGTTTTTT. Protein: CASSLTWDSQRAGELFF.

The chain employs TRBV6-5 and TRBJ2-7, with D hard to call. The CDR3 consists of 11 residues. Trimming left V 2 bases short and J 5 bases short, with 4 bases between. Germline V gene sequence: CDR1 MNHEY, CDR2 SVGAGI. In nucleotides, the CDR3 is TGTGCCAGCAGTTACATAGACGAGCAGTACTTC. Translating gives CASSYIDEQYF.

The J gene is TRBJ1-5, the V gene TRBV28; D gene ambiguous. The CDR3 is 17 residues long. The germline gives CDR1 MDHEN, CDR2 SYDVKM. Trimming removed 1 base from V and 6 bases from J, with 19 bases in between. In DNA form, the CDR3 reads TGTGCCAGCAGTTTATTTAGGGCGCAGACACGGGGTCAGCCCCAGCATTTT. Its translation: CASSLFRAQTRGQPQHF.

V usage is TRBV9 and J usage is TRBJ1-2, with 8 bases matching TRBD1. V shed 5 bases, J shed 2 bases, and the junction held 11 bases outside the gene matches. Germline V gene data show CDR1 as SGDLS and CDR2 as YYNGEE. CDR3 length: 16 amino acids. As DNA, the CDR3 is TGTGCCAGCAGACTACAGGGGGGATCAGAGAACTATGGCTACACCTTC. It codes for CASRLQGGSENYGYTF.